This T cell receptor beta chain is drawn from a study of cytomegalovirus exposure and HLA in healthy donors. The study's findings and limits: It has been reported that TCR beta sequences accurately predicted the HLA-A and HLA-B alleles of most subjects. The study put 150 to 200 TCR beta chains on its list as cytomegalovirus-associated.

Comment on this clone: Its antigen is unidentified.

Researchers ran the PCR with 60 Vbeta and 13 Jbeta primers. Method: immunoSEQ multiplex PCR; TCRdb's copy keeps in-frame clones and lacks some. The repertoire holds around 150,000 clones, roughly 8.8% seen once, with 6% to 7.5% in the top ten. The sequence derives from a woman in her 40s in good health and CMV-seropositive. Sequenced input: PBMCs.

DNA of the CDR3: TGTGCCAGCAGTACCCCCAGGGGGTCACGCGAGCAGTACTTC. This sequence encodes CASSTPRGSREQYF. The gene calls are TRBV2 and TRBJ2-7; 7 bases agree with TRBD1. With V trimmed by 5 bases and J by 6 bases, 10 bases remained unmatched. There are 14 residues in the CDR3. In germline, CDR1 is SNHLY, CDR2 FYNNEI.